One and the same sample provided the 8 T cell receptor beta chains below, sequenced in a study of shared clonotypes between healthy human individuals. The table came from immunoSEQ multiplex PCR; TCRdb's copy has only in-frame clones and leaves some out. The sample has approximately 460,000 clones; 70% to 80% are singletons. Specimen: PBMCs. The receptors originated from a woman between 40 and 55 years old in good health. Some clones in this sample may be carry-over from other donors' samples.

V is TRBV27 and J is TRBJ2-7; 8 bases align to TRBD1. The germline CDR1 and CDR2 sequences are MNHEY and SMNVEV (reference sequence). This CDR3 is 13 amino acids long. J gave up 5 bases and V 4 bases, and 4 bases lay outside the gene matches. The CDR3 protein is CASSSYRGNEQYF. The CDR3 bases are TGTGCCAGCAGTTCCTACAGGGGGAACGAGCAGTACTTC.

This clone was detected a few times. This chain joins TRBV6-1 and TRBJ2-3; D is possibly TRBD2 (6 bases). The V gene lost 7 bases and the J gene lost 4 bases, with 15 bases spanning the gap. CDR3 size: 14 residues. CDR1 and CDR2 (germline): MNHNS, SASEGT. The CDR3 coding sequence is TGTGCCAGCACCTCACTAGCTTACGCAGATACGCAGTATTTT. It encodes CASTSLAYADTQYF.

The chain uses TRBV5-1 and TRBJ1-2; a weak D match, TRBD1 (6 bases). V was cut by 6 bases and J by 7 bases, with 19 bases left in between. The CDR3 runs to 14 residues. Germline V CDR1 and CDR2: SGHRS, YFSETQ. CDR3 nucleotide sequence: TGCGCCAGCACCCGGGTGCAGGGGAGAGGTGGCTACACCTTC. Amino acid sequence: CASTRVQGRGGYTF.

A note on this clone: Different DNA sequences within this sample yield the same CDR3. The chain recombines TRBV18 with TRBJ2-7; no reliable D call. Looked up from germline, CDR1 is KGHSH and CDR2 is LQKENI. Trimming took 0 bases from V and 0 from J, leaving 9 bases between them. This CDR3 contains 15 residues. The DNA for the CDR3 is TGTGCCAGCTCACCACCGGGTAGGAGCTCCTACGAGCAGTACTTC. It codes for CASSPPGRSSYEQYF.

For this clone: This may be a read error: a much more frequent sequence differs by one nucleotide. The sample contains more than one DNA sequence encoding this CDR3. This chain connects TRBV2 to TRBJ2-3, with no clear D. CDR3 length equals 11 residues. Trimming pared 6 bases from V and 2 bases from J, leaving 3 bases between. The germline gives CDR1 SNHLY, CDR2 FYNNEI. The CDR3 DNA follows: TGTGCCAGCAGCTACACAGATACGCAGTATTTT. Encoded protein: CASSYTDTQYF.

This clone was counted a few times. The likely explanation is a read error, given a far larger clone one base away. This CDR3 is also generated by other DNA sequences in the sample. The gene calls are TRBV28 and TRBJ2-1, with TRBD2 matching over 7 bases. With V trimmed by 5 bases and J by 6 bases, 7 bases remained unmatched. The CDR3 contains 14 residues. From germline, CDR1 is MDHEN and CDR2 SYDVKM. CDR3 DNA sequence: TGTGCCAGCAGTCCGACGGGAGGCGCCAATGAGCAGTTCTTC. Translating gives CASSPTGGANEQFF. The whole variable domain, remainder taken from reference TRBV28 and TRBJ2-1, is DVKVTQSSRYLVKRTGEKVFLECVQDMDHENMFWYRQDPGLGLRLIYFSYDVKMKEKGDIPEGYSVSREKKERFSLILESASTNQTSMYLCASSPTGGANEQFFGPGTRLTVL.

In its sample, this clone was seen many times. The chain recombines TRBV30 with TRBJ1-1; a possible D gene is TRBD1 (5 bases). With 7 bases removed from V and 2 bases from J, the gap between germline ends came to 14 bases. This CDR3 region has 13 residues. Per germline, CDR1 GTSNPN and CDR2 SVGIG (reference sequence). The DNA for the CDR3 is TGTGCCTCTGACTTAGGGGTAAACACTGAAGCTTTCTTT. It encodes CASDLGVNTEAFF.

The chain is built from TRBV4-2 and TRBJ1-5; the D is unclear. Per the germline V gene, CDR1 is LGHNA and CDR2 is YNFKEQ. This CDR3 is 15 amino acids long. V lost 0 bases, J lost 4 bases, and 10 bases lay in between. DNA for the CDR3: TGTGCCAGCAGCCAAGATCCTGGCGTGAATCAGCCCCAGCATTTT. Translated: CASSQDPGVNQPQHF.